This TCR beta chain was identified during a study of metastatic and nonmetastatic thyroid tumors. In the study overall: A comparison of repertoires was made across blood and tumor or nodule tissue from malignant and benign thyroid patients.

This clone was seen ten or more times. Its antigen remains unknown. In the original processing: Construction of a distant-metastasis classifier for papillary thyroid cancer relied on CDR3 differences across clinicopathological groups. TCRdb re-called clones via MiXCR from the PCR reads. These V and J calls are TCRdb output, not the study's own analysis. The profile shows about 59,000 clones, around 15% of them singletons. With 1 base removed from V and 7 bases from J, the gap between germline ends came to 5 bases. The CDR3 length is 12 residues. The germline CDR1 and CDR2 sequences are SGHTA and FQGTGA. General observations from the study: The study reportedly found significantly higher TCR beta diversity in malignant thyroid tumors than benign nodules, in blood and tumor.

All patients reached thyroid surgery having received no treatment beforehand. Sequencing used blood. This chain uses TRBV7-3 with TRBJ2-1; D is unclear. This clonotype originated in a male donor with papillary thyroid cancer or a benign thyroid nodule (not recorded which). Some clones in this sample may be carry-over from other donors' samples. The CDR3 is CASSLIGNEQFF. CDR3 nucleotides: TGTGCCAGCAGCTTAATAGGGAATGAGCAGTTCTTC.